A selection of T cell receptor beta chains follows, all from one sample in a study of tumor and adjacent non-tumor tissue in lung cancer. MiXCR, run by TCRdb on the multiplex PCR reads, gives a single entry per CDR3 protein. The data hold around 40,000 distinct CDR3 sequences, with 60% observed a single time. Input material: distant non-tumor lung tissue. The origin of the receptors is a man between 50 and 59 years old with non-small cell lung cancer. Each CDR3 is given with its conserved first and last residue. The D gene is left open where the match is weak. Expanded clones get a size class; other rows say once, few or many, or leave the size out.

size | J | D | V | length | CDR3 | DNA
NA | TRBJ2-3 | TRBD2 | TRBV4-1 | 15 | CASSHATSGSDTQYF | TGCGCCAGCAGCCACGCGACTAGCGGTTCAGATACGCAGTATTTT
NA | TRBJ2-7 | TRBD1 | TRBV11-3 | 15 | CASRPGQGLLYEQHF | TGTGCCAGCCGCCCGGGACAGGGACTACTCTACGAGCAGCACTTC
few | TRBJ1-5 | NA | TRBV28 | 12 | CVSSFSSQPQHF | TGTGTCAGCAGTTTTTCGAGTCAGCCCCAGCATTTT
NA | TRBJ2-7 | NA | TRBV4-1 | 16 | CSSSQDRLGRGYEQYF | TGCTCCAGCAGCCAAGATCGTCTGGGCAGGGGCTACGAGCAGTACTTT
NA | TRBJ2-7 | NA | TRBV29-1 | 16 | CSLEDLGRTEYREQYF | TGCAGCCTTGAAGATCTAGGACGTACAGAATACCGCGAGCAGTACTTC
few | TRBJ1-1 | NA | TRBV24-1 | 11 | CATSDNTEAFF | TGTGCCACCAGTGACAACACTGAAGCTTTCTTT
NA | TRBJ2-1 | NA | TRBV11-2 | 17 | CASSLKNSVSSYNEQFF | TGTGCCAGCAGCTTAAAAAACAGCGTGAGCTCCTACAATGAGCAGTTTTTC
NA | TRBJ2-5 | NA | TRBV12-3/TRBV12-4 | 17 | CASSIELPDGAQETQYF | TGTGCCAGCAGTATCGAATTGCCGGACGGAGCCCAAGAGACCCAGTACTTC
NA | TRBJ1-4 | NA | TRBV28 | 15 | CTSSFMTATNEKLFF | TGTACCAGCAGTTTTATGACCGCAACTAATGAAAAACTGTTTTTT
NA | TRBJ1-1 | NA | TRBV10-3 | 15 | CTIRSPTEGLTEAFF | TGTACCATCAGGAGCCCGACAGAGGGCCTCACTGAAGCTTTCTTT
NA | TRBJ2-1 | TRBD2 | TRBV29-1 | 17 | CSVENLGTSGIYNEQFF | TGCAGCGTTGAAAATTTGGGGACTAGCGGGATCTACAATGAGCAGTTCTTC
NA | TRBJ2-1 | NA | TRBV20-1 | 13 | CSAPLALGNEQFF | TGCAGTGCTCCTTTAGCCCTAGGCAATGAGCAGTTCTTC
NA | TRBJ2-3 | NA | TRBV4-2 | 17 | CVSSRTIQVTQTDTQYF | TGTGTCAGCAGCCGGACTATACAGGTGACACAGACAGATACGCAGTATTTT
NA | TRBJ1-2 | TRBD1 | TRBV5-4 | 14 | CASSLQGARYGYTF | TGTGCCAGCAGCTTACAGGGGGCCCGATATGGCTACACGTTC
many | TRBJ2-5 | NA | TRBV20-1 | 14 | CSFLFGGARETQYF | TGCAGTTTCCTTTTTGGTGGGGCGCGAGAGACCCAGTACTTC
large | TRBJ1-3 | TRBD1 | TRBV11-2 | 12 | CASSSSRGQGVF | TGTGCCAGCAGCTCTTCGAGGGGACAGGGCGTTTTT
many | TRBJ2-7 | TRBD2 | TRBV5-1 | 16 | CASSSTSGGAWDAQYF | TGCGCCAGCAGCAGCACTAGCGGGGGGGCCTGGGATGCGCAGTACTTC
many | TRBJ2-5 | NA | TRBV10-3 | 14 | CAIRKDSNEETQYF | TGTGCCATCAGGAAGGACAGCAATGAAGAGACCCAGTACTTC
many | TRBJ2-7 | TRBD1 | TRBV5-1 | 16 | CASSLGHRDRVSEQYF | TGCGCCAGCAGCTTGGGACATCGGGACAGGGTCTCCGAGCAGTACTTC
NA | TRBJ2-7 | NA | TRBV10-1 | 14 | CASSKMRGGYEQYF | TGCGCCAGCAGTAAGATGAGGGGCGGCTACGAGCAGTACTTC
few | TRBJ1-2 | NA | TRBV7-8 | 14 | CASSLSGPRYGYTF | TGTGCCAGCAGCTTATCCGGGCCCCGCTATGGCTACACCTTC
many | TRBJ1-2 | NA | TRBV7-8 | 14 | CASSPTGLGNGYTF | TGTGCCAGCAGCCCCACGGGGCTGGGAAATGGCTACACCTTC
NA | TRBJ1-1 | NA | TRBV12-3/TRBV12-4 | 13 | CASSPLQYSEAFF | TGTGCCAGCAGCCCTCTCCAGTACAGTGAAGCTTTCTTT
NA | TRBJ2-6 | TRBD1 | TRBV4-2 | 18 | CASSQDAGGAWGANVLTF | TGTGCCAGCAGCCAAGATGCAGGGGGCGCGTGGGGGGCCAACGTCCTGACCTTC
few | TRBJ2-7 | TRBD2 | TRBV20-1 | 14 | CSATVGGGGYEQYF | TGCAGTGCTACGGTAGGCGGGGGAGGTTACGAGCAGTACTTC
NA | TRBJ2-7 | NA | TRBV11-1 | 12 | CASSLNSYEQHF | TGTGCCAGCAGTTTAAATAGCTACGAGCAGCACTTC
NA | TRBJ1-5 | NA | TRBV20-1 | 13 | CSAIVGRYQPQHF | TGCAGTGCTATAGTCGGCAGATACCAGCCCCAGCATTTT
NA | TRBJ2-7 | NA | TRBV28 | 13 | CASTIQGFYEQYF | TGTGCCAGCACCATACAGGGTTTCTATGAGCAGTACTTC
many | TRBJ1-5 | NA | TRBV6-6 | 11 | CASSYGGPQHF | TGTGCCAGCAGTTACGGGGGGCCCCAGCATTTT
many | TRBJ2-1 | TRBD2 | TRBV29-1 | 14 | CSVERAGGPNEQFF | TGCAGCGTTGAGCGAGCGGGGGGGCCCAATGAGCAGTTCTTC
few | TRBJ1-3 | NA | TRBV28 | 15 | CASRGGQLLGNTIYF | TGTGCCAGCAGGGGCGGACAGCTACTTGGAAACACCATATATTTT
NA | TRBJ1-2 | TRBD1 | TRBV7-9 | 16 | CVSSLGSAGTGDGYTF | TGTGTCAGCAGCTTAGGAAGCGCGGGGACAGGGGATGGCTACACCTTC
few | TRBJ2-2 | NA | TRBV14 | 13 | CASSRMSTGELLF | TGTGCCAGCAGCCGGATGTCAACCGGGGAGCTGCTTTTT
NA | TRBJ2-1 | NA | TRBV28 | 16 | CANRGASGISYNEQFF | TGTGCCAACAGGGGAGCAAGCGGGATCTCCTACAATGAGCAGTTCTTC
few | TRBJ2-7 | NA | TRBV10-2 | 12 | CTSSETGYEQYF | TGCACTAGCAGTGAAACCGGTTACGAGCAGTACTTC
many | TRBJ2-5 | NA | TRBV13 | 13 | CASSFPGEETQYF | TGTGCCAGCAGCTTCCCAGGGGAAGAGACCCAGTACTTC
NA | TRBJ1-1 | NA | TRBV6-5 | 15 | CASSYVRCTGTEAFF | TGTGCCAGCAGTTACGTCAGGTGTACTGGTACTGAAGCTTTCTTT
NA | TRBJ2-2 | NA | TRBV24-1 | 14 | CATSDSPWSGELFF | TGTGCCACCAGTGATTCTCCATGGTCCGGGGAGCTGTTTTTT
many | TRBJ2-5 | TRBD2 | TRBV4-2 | 17 | CASSQKGLAGEGETQYF | TGTGCCAGCAGCCAAAAGGGACTAGCGGGAGAGGGGGAGACCCAGTACTTC